Below, 11 T cell receptor beta chains from the same sample are listed, as sequenced in a study of cytomegalovirus exposure and HLA in healthy donors. PCR was performed using 60 Vbeta and 13 Jbeta primers. Profiling relied on immunoSEQ multiplex PCR, and the TCRdb table lists in-frame clones only, not all of them. The sample contains under 300,000 clones, more than 55% of which appear only once. The source material was PBMCs. Receptors originate from a female donor in good health and CMV-seronegative.

This chain uses TRBV5-1 with TRBJ2-7, with 9 bases aligning to TRBD2. This CDR3 has 16 residues. Germline trimming cut 4 bases from V and 6 bases from J; bases unmatched to any gene: 14. Germline V CDR1 and CDR2: SGHRS, YFSETQ. The chain's CDR3 is CASSRQPGLAGIEQYF. CDR3 DNA: TGCGCCAGCAGCCGACAGCCTGGCCTAGCGGGAATCGAGCAGTACTTC.

The chain recombines TRBV27 with TRBJ1-2; D ambiguous. Germline CDR1 reads MNHEY; CDR2 reads SMNVEV (reference sequence). This CDR3 has 12 residues. Trimming stripped 3 bases from V and 8 bases from J, with 10 bases between. The CDR3 DNA sequence: TGTGCCAGCAGTTTCTCGGGTGACGGCTACACCTTC. It yields the protein CASSFSGDGYTF.

The V call is TRBV5-6, the J call TRBJ2-3; 7 positions agree with TRBD2. The CDR3 has 14 amino acids. With 3 bases clipped from V and 6 bases from J, the junction kept 7 bases outside the gene matches. Per germline, CDR1 SGHDT and CDR2 YYEEEE. CDR3: CASSSGGSMDTQYF. The CDR3 DNA sequence: TGTGCCAGCAGCTCGGGAGGCAGTATGGATACGCAGTATTTT.

The chain couples TRBV7-9 to TRBJ2-2; D possibly corresponds to TRBD1 (6 bases). This CDR3 is built from 15 residues. Germline CDR1 is SEHNR and CDR2 is FQNEAQ (reference sequence). Between the trimmed V and J ends, which lost 7 bases and 0 bases, there was a span of 12 bases. The CDR3 sequence is CASNNGTSNTGELFF. In DNA, the CDR3 is TGTGCCAGCAATAACGGGACATCGAACACCGGGGAGCTGTTTTTT.

The gene calls are TRBV5-1 and TRBJ2-3; the match to TRBD2 covers 11 bases. This CDR3 has 16 amino acids. From germline, CDR1 is SGHRS and CDR2 YFSETQ. V was clipped by 4 bases and J by 5 bases; unmatched bases: 9. CDR3 bases: TGCGCCAGCAGCGTTGGGACTAGCGGTATGGTAGATACGCAGTATTTT. Encoded protein: CASSVGTSGMVDTQYF.

There are a few counts of this clone. The rearrangement joins TRBV29-1 to TRBJ2-7; the match to TRBD2 covers 7 bases. The CDR3 totals 12 residues. Looked up from germline, CDR1 is SQVTM and CDR2 is ANQGSEA. V was pared by 7 bases and J by 0 bases, with 3 bases of the junction left unmatched. This chain's CDR3 is CSAWTSSYEQYF. CDR3 nucleotide sequence: TGCAGCGCTTGGACTAGCTCCTACGAGCAGTACTTC.

The V call is TRBV4-2, the J call TRBJ2-1, with D possibly TRBD1 on 5 matching bases. The CDR3 is made up of 13 amino acids. V was pared by 4 bases and J by 12 bases, with 16 bases between. Germline V gene data show CDR1 as LGHNA and CDR2 as YNFKEQ. For the CDR3, the DNA is TGTGCCAGCAGCCGCGACTTCGCCCAGGGGCAGTTCTTC. Translation: CASSRDFAQGQFF.

In nucleotides, the CDR3 is TGTGCCAGCAGAGGACAGGGCGAAGCTTTCTTT. Protein sequence: CASRGQGEAFF. The chain carries TRBV6-5 and TRBJ1-1; 8 bases map to TRBD1. The V segment lost 6 bases and the J segment 8 bases; nucleotides outside the gene matches: 2. The CDR3 length is 11 residues. From germline, CDR1 is MNHEY and CDR2 SVGAGI.

The chain employs TRBV18 and TRBJ2-3; possible D gene TRBD1, 6 bases. V was pared by 3 bases and J by 7 bases, with 20 bases between. This CDR3 is built from 16 residues. Germline V gene data show CDR1 as KGHSH and CDR2 as LQKENI. CDR3 nucleotides: TGTGCCAGCTCACCGGATATAGGACAGCAGAGTAATACGCAGTATTTT. Protein product: CASSPDIGQQSNTQYF. Complete variable domain (other parts from reference TRBV18 and TRBJ2-3): NAGVMQNPRHLVRRRGQEARLRCSPMKGHSHVYWYRQLPEEGLKFMVYLQKENIIDESGMPKERFSAEFPKEGPSILRIQQVVRGDSAAYFCASSPDIGQQSNTQYFGPGTRLTVL.

To note about this clone: Other DNA sequences in this specimen translate into the identical CDR3. This rearrangement joins TRBV2 to TRBJ1-1; D possibly corresponds to TRBD1 (6 bases). Germline values: CDR1 SNHLY, CDR2 FYNNEI. CDR3 length: 15 residues. V lost 5 bases to trimming and J lost 0 bases, with 13 bases between them. The CDR3 region is CASSKRTDMNTEAFF. As DNA, the CDR3 is TGTGCCAGCAGTAAGCGGACAGATATGAACACTGAAGCTTTCTTT.

Only a few counts were recorded for this clone. The chain joins TRBV18 to TRBJ2-2; tentative D call: TRBD2 (5 bases). Germline-derived CDR1 and CDR2 are KGHSH and LQKENI. V was trimmed by 8 bases and J by 4 bases, leaving 17 bases between them. There are 15 residues in the CDR3. The CDR3 DNA follows: TGTGCCAGCCCGTCGACCCCTGGGAGCACCGGGGAGCTGTTTTTT. It specifies CASPSTPGSTGELFF.